This TCR beta chain appears in the sequencing data of a study of cytomegalovirus exposure and HLA in healthy donors. Study-level findings and limits: Segments of the TCR beta V type were, in most cases, productive about 90% or about 30% of the time in an earlier analysis. Common viral pathogens seemed, in a later analysis, to connect with several of the most significant clusters. As a later analysis revealed, most CMV-associated TCR beta chains appeared HLA-restricted.

PCR amplification relied on 60 Vbeta primers (plus 13 Jbeta primers). Some clones are missing from TCRdb's copy, which holds only in-frame ones; the method was immunoSEQ multiplex PCR. The data hold about 200,000 clones, with 60% to 80% observed a single time. V was pared by 5 bases and J by 5 bases, with 14 bases of the junction left unmatched. The CDR3 extends over 18 amino acids. Looked up from germline, CDR1 is SGHVS and CDR2 is FNYEAQ. About this clone: Its antigen is not identified.

The specimen sequenced was PBMCs. This sequence joins TRBV7-6 and TRBJ2-2, with 10 bases that match TRBD2. This TCR was sampled from a man aged 18 to 29 in good health and CMV-seronegative. As DNA, the CDR3 is TGTGCCAGCAGCCTAATACCCGGGAGCGGGAGGGTAACCGGGGAGCTGTTTTTT. Amino acid sequence: CASSLIPGSGRVTGELFF.